Each of the 29 T cell receptor beta chains below was sequenced from the same sample in a study of cytomegalovirus exposure and HLA in healthy donors. The PCR made use of 60 Vbeta and 13 Jbeta primers. This table comes from immunoSEQ multiplex PCR, and its TCRdb copy is limited to in-frame clones, with some not included. The sample carries some 130,000 clones, 65% to 90% recorded once. The sample taken for sequencing was PBMCs. The receptors come from a male donor in good health and CMV-seropositive.

V is TRBV6-9 and J is TRBJ2-7, with 9 bases fitting TRBD1. The trim removed 8 bases at V and 5 bases at J, leaving 4 bases unmatched. The germline CDR1 and CDR2 sequences are MNHGY and SVAAGI. This CDR3 has 12 amino acids. CDR3 in DNA: TGTGCCAGCCCCGGGGACAGGGACGAGCAGTACTTC. Protein sequence: CASPGDRDEQYF.

V is TRBV25-1 and J is TRBJ2-5; 12 nucleotides match TRBD2. The V segment lost 4 bases and the J segment 4 bases; nucleotides outside the gene matches: 10. The CDR3 is made up of 17 amino acids. CDR1 and CDR2 (germline): MGHDK, SYGVNS. The CDR3 loop is CASSAPGLAGTGETQYF. Written as DNA, the CDR3 is TGTGCCAGCAGTGCTCCGGGACTAGCGGGCACGGGAGAGACCCAGTACTTC.

V is TRBV28 and J is TRBJ2-7; 16 bases line up with TRBD2. Germline V CDR1 and CDR2: MDHEN, SYDVKM. The V gene end was trimmed by 5 bases and the J gene end by 0 bases; junction bases not matched to a gene: 7. CDR3 size: 18 residues. The CDR3 coding sequence is TGTGCCAGCAGTCTGGGACTAGCGGGAGGGCGGAGCTCCTACGAGCAGTACTTC. It translates to CASSLGLAGGRSSYEQYF.

The chain joins TRBV28 to TRBJ1-5, with TRBD1 matching over 10 bases. Germline V CDR1 and CDR2: MDHEN, SYDVKM. The length of the CDR3 is 19 residues. V dropped 3 bases and J dropped 6; count of bases not matched to a gene: 17. The CDR3 protein is CASSFQAGQGPVSSQPQHF. CDR3 bases: TGTGCCAGCAGTTTCCAAGCGGGACAGGGGCCAGTTAGTAGTCAGCCCCAGCATTTT.

V is TRBV28 and J is TRBJ1-4; D might be TRBD1 (5 bases). Germline V gene data show CDR1 as MDHEN and CDR2 as SYDVKM. The length of the CDR3 is 14 residues. Trimming shortened V by 6 bases and J by 5 bases, and 13 bases separated the two germline ends. The CDR3 region has the DNA TGTGCCAGCAGGCGGGACGGCTCGAATGAAAAACTGTTTTTT. It specifies CASRRDGSNEKLFF.

The J gene is TRBJ2-4, the V gene TRBV9, with 7 bases that match TRBD2. This CDR3 is 14 amino acids long. Germline assignment: CDR1 SGDLS and CDR2 YYNGEE. The J segment lost 1 base and the V segment lost 2 bases, leaving 0 bases of the junction unmatched. This CDR3 is CASSVGGAKNIQYF. The CDR3 DNA reads as TGTGCCAGCAGCGTGGGGGGGGCCAAAAACATTCAGTACTTC.

The J gene is TRBJ2-1, the V gene TRBV5-1, with D perhaps matching TRBD1 (6 bases). V lost 4 bases, J lost 7 bases, and 15 bases lay in between. In germline, CDR1 is SGHRS, CDR2 YFSETQ. CDR3 length: 14 amino acids. The CDR3 nucleotides are TGCGCCAGCAGCGGACAGAATAGGGATAATGAGCAGTTCTTC. It yields the protein CASSGQNRDNEQFF. The whole variable domain, remainder taken from reference TRBV5-1 and TRBJ2-1, is KAGVTQTPRYLIKTRGQQVTLSCSPISGHRSVSWYQQTPGQGLQFLFEYFSETQRNKGNFPGRFSGRQFSNSRSEMNVSTLELGDSALYLCASSGQNRDNEQFFGPGTRLTVL.

The chain has TRBV15 and TRBJ2-1; TRBD2 matches at 8 bases. Unmatched junction bases numbered 9, after V lost 3 bases and J lost 8 bases. This CDR3 contains 15 residues. Germline values: CDR1 LNHNV, CDR2 YYDKDF (reference sequence). CDR3 in DNA: TGTGCCACCAGCAGCGCTTCGGGACTAGTAGATGAGCAGTTCTTC. This codes for CATSSASGLVDEQFF. Complete variable domain (other parts from reference TRBV15 and TRBJ2-1): DAMVIQNPRYQVTQFGKPVTLSCSQTLNHNVMYWYQQKSSQAPKLLFHYYDKDFNNEADTPDNFQSRRPNTSFCFLDIRSPGLGDTAMYLCATSSASGLVDEQFFGPGTRLTVL.

The chain joins TRBV6-5 to TRBJ1-1; no definite D call. CDR1 is MNHEY and CDR2 is SVGAGI in the germline V gene. Deletions cut 6 bases from V and 0 bases from J, with 8 bases between. The CDR3 has 13 residues. This CDR3 is CASSPLVNTEAFF. DNA for the CDR3: TGTGCCAGCAGCCCCCTTGTGAACACTGAAGCTTTCTTT.

This clone was observed once. This chain connects TRBV30 to TRBJ1-2, with D possibly TRBD1 on 5 matching bases. Germline V lookup: CDR1 GTSNPN, CDR2 SVGIG (reference sequence). The V and J ends lost 0 bases and 7 bases respectively, with 18 bases between them. The CDR3 runs to 15 residues. CDR3 coding DNA: TGTGCCTGGAGTGTGGCAGGGAGGATTAGCTCTGGCTACACCTTC. Protein product: CAWSVAGRISSGYTF.

The chain couples TRBV9 to TRBJ1-2; 10 nucleotides match TRBD1. Germline values: CDR1 SGDLS, CDR2 YYNGEE. Losses at the gene ends were 5 bases for V and 4 bases for J; bases not matched to a gene: 5. CDR3 size: 14 residues. CDR3 sequence reads: CASRAGTGAYGYTF. The CDR3 region has the DNA TGTGCCAGCAGGGCCGGGACAGGGGCCTATGGCTACACCTTC.

The V and J genes are TRBV28 and TRBJ2-7; no reliable D call. CDR1 and CDR2 from the germline V gene are MDHEN and SYDVKM. Trimming cost V 6 bases and J 3 bases, with 12 bases left between them. This CDR3 has 13 amino acids. The CDR3 DNA sequence: TGTGCCAGCAGCATCCAGGCCAACTACGAGCAGTACTTC. It yields the protein CASSIQANYEQYF.

In this sample, this clone turned up a few times. V is TRBV27 and J is TRBJ2-7, with D possibly matching TRBD2 (6 bases). Germline lookup yields CDR1 MNHEY and CDR2 SMNVEV (reference sequence). V lost 5 bases and J lost 1, with 15 bases in between. The CDR3 is made up of 15 amino acids. The CDR3: CASSARDLPSYEQYF. DNA of the CDR3: TGTGCCAGCAGTGCCCGGGACTTACCTTCCTACGAGCAGTACTTC.

The genes are TRBV5-5 and TRBJ1-5; a weak D match, TRBD1 (5 bases). Deletions cut 4 bases from V and 0 bases from J, with 20 bases between. Germline V lookup: CDR1 SGHKS, CDR2 YYEKEE (reference sequence). The CDR3 is 18 residues long. CDR3 coding DNA: TGTGCCAGCAGCCTCCGGGACTACGGATTCAGTAGCAATCAGCCCCAGCATTTT. It translates to CASSLRDYGFSSNQPQHF.

This chain links TRBV7-3 with TRBJ2-2, with D unclear. Germline V gives CDR1 SGHTA, CDR2 FQGTGA. The CDR3 has 16 residues. Trimming shortened V by 1 base and J by 4 bases, and 13 bases separated the two germline ends. The CDR3 reads CASSLKNAYLTGELFF. As DNA, the CDR3 is TGTGCCAGCAGCTTAAAAAATGCCTATCTCACCGGGGAGCTGTTTTTT.

Written as DNA, the CDR3 is TGTGCCAGCAGCTTTAGTGGGGTGGGGGGGAACACTGAAGCTTTCTTT. Its protein is CASSFSGVGGNTEAFF. The chain combines TRBV7-2 with TRBJ1-1, with D possibly TRBD1 on 5 matching bases. The V gene lost 3 bases and the J gene lost 1 base, with 15 bases spanning the gap. This CDR3 is built from 16 residues. Germline V CDR1 and CDR2: SGHTA, FQGNSA. Full variable domain (rest looked up from reference TRBV7-2 and TRBJ1-1): GAGVSQSPSNKVTEKGKDVELRCDPISGHTALYWYRQSLGQGLEFLIYFQGNSAPDKSGLPSDRFSAERTGGSVSTLTIQRTQQEDSAVYLCASSFSGVGGNTEAFFGQGTRLTVV.

This chain joins TRBV28 and TRBJ1-5, with D unclear. V shed 0 bases and J shed 3 bases, with 9 bases lying between them. Germline CDR1 and CDR2: MDHEN and SYDVKM. CDR3 size: 15 residues. The CDR3 reads CASSLWADSNQPQHF. CDR3 nucleotide sequence: TGTGCCAGCAGTTTATGGGCAGATTCCAATCAGCCCCAGCATTTT.

The chain combines TRBV16 with TRBJ1-2; D is unresolved. The CDR3 loop spans 17 amino acids. The ends were cut back, 1 base at V and 1 base at J, with 16 bases in the middle. Germline loops: CDR1 KGHSY, CDR2 FQNENV. DNA for the CDR3: TGTGCCAGCAGCCAATATAAGCAGGCTGTTAGTAACTATGGCTACACCTTC. This gives the protein CASSQYKQAVSNYGYTF.

The table lists this clone with a count of one. This chain connects TRBV27 to TRBJ2-1, with 11 positions matching TRBD2. The CDR3 is 15 residues long. Germline V lookup: CDR1 MNHEY, CDR2 SMNVEV (reference sequence). The ends lost 6 bases at V and 3 bases at J; junction bases unmatched: 4. The DNA of the CDR3 is TGTGCCAGCAGACTAGCGGGAGAGGACTACAATGAGCAGTTCTTC. Translating gives CASRLAGEDYNEQFF.

This clone was counted a few times. The gene calls are TRBV4-2 and TRBJ2-7, with 7 bases identical to TRBD1. The CDR3 consists of 15 residues. J gave up 2 bases and V 5 bases, and 9 bases lay outside the gene matches. The germline V gene encodes CDR1 LGHNA and CDR2 YNFKEQ. The CDR3 here is CASSVGPRGTYEQYF. The CDR3 bases are TGTGCCAGCAGCGTGGGCCCCAGGGGGACCTACGAGCAGTACTTC.

V and J are TRBV19 and TRBJ2-1; the match to TRBD2 covers 12 bases. With 7 bases clipped from V and 5 bases from J, the junction kept 6 bases outside the gene matches. The CDR3 contains 15 residues. Germline-derived CDR1 and CDR2 are LNHDA and SQIVND (reference sequence). The CDR3: CASTLGLAGDNEQFF. The CDR3 bases are TGTGCCAGTACCCTGGGACTAGCGGGCGACAATGAGCAGTTCTTC.

As to this clone: One junction end does not reproduce the germline sequence, and a read error may be involved. The rearrangement joins TRBV7-9 to TRBJ2-2; TRBD2 matches 9 bases. The CDR3 has 17 amino acids. Germline assignment: CDR1 SEHNR and CDR2 FQNEAQ (reference sequence). Here the CDR3 reads CSSSLRVGGRAPGELFF. For the CDR3, the DNA is TGTTCCAGCAGCTTACGAGTTGGCGGGAGGGCCCCCGGGGAGCTGTTTTTT.

The CDR3 DNA reads as TGTGCCAGCAGCCCGTACTCGCGGGAGGTCACAGATACGCAGTATTTT. It codes for CASSPYSREVTDTQYF. The chain links TRBV21-1 to TRBJ2-3; the D call in the table, TRBD2, was not verified against the DNA. TRBV21-1 is annotated as a pseudogene. This CDR3 contains 16 residues.

The rearrangement uses TRBV7-2 and TRBJ2-1; TRBD2 matches 9 bases. The V gene's germline CDR1 is SGHTA and CDR2 FQGNSA. The CDR3 has 15 residues. The trim removed 1 base at V and 10 bases at J, leaving 8 bases unmatched. CDR3 amino acids: CASSLVAGVSLEQFF. The DNA for the CDR3 is TGTGCCAGCAGCTTAGTAGCGGGAGTAAGTTTGGAGCAGTTCTTC.

This clone was seen once. V usage is TRBV5-1 and J usage is TRBJ2-7, with 7 bases identical to TRBD1. In germline, CDR1 is SGHRS, CDR2 YFSETQ. Trimming at V came to 3 bases and at J to 6 bases, leaving 12 bases not matched to a gene. This CDR3 is 15 amino acids long. The CDR3 loop is CASSSRDSLPTEQYF. DNA of the CDR3: TGCGCCAGCAGCTCTCGGGACAGCCTTCCCACCGAGCAGTACTTC.

The chain is built from TRBV14 and TRBJ1-2, with TRBD1 as a possible D gene (5 bases). This CDR3 spans 16 amino acids. CDR1 is SGHDN, CDR2 FVKESK, per germline. Trimming took 2 bases from V and 4 from J, leaving 17 bases between them. This CDR3 is CASSQWIQGNLYGYTF. The DNA for the CDR3 is TGTGCCAGCAGCCAATGGATCCAGGGCAATCTCTATGGCTACACCTTC.

The chain combines TRBV19 with TRBJ1-2; TRBD1 matches 8 bases. The CDR3 runs 12 residues. V lost 8 bases, J lost 6 bases, and 5 bases stayed unmatched. Looked up from germline, CDR1 is LNHDA and CDR2 is SQIVND (reference sequence). CDR3 nucleotide sequence: TGTGCCAGTTACGGACAGGGAAATGGCTACACCTTC. It translates to CASYGQGNGYTF.

This chain connects TRBV27 to TRBJ1-1; the D gene is possibly TRBD1 (6 bases). V was clipped by 9 bases and J by 6 bases, with 26 bases between them. Per germline, CDR1 MNHEY and CDR2 SMNVEV (reference sequence). The CDR3 spans 16 residues. The CDR3 sequence is CASLDQTGSTRAEAFF. CDR3 bases: TGTGCCAGTCTCGACCAGACAGGTTCAACAAGGGCTGAAGCTTTCTTT.

This clone was seen a handful of times. The chain links TRBV28 to TRBJ2-7; weak D call: TRBD2 (5 bases). Germline V gene lookup returns CDR1 MDHEN and CDR2 SYDVKM. The CDR3 loop spans 15 amino acids. Trimming took 5 bases from V and 2 from J, leaving 16 bases between them. As DNA, the CDR3 is TGTGCCAGCAGTACATACACCAGCGGAACCTACGAGCAGTACTTC. Its translation is CASSTYTSGTYEQYF.